These 14 T cell receptor beta chains were sequenced from one sample in a study of shared clonotypes between healthy human individuals. Generated by immunoSEQ multiplex PCR, the TCRdb table keeps only in-frame clones and is missing some. The data contain hundreds of thousands of clones, under 80% of them singletons. Sequenced material: memory CD4+ T cells sorted from blood. Subset defined: CD45RA-negative fraction. All receptors come from a woman in her twenties or thirties in good health.

The chain has TRBV5-5 and TRBJ2-2; 9 nucleotides line up with TRBD2. The V and J ends lost 4 bases and 6 bases, in that order; junction bases with no gene match: 10. Germline-derived CDR1 and CDR2 are SGHKS and YYEKEE (reference sequence). This CDR3 comprises 16 residues. Written as DNA, the CDR3 is TGTGCCAGCAGCCCAGATTTTAGCGGGGGATCCGGGGAGCTGTTTTTT. It codes for CASSPDFSGGSGELFF.

The V and J genes are TRBV7-2 and TRBJ2-7; D possibly matches TRBD1 or TRBD2 (5 bases each). Deletions cut 4 bases from V and 6 bases from J, with 16 bases between. The germline V gene has CDR1 SGHTA and CDR2 FQGNSA. CDR3 size: 14 residues. CDR3 DNA: TGTGCCAGCAGCTCCGGGACGCACTATTCCGAGCAGTACTTC. This encodes CASSSGTHYSEQYF.

The rearrangement uses TRBV2 and TRBJ2-1; TRBD1 might be the D (5 bases). V lost 3 bases, J lost 1 base, and 10 bases lay in between. This CDR3 spans 15 amino acids. Germline V gene sequence: CDR1 SNHLY, CDR2 FYNNEI. CDR3 in amino acids: CASSDSTDSYNEQFF. As DNA, the CDR3 is TGTGCCAGCAGTGATTCGACAGATTCCTACAATGAGCAGTTCTTC. Combining the CDR3 with reference TRBV2 and TRBJ2-1 gives the whole variable domain EPEVTQTPSHQVTQMGQEVILRCVPISNHLYFYWYRQILGQKVEFLVSFYNNEISEKSEIFDDQFSVERPDGSNFTLKIRSTKLEDSAMYFCASSDSTDSYNEQFFGPGTRLTVL.

The CDR3 DNA is TGTGCCAGCAGTTTCTCGACAGGGGTATTATCCTATGGCTACACCTTC. Protein sequence: CASSFSTGVLSYGYTF. This chain connects TRBV28 to TRBJ1-2; TRBD1 matches 8 bases. This CDR3 comprises 16 residues. V lost 3 bases and J lost 4; bases outside the gene matches: 10. Germline-derived CDR1 and CDR2 are MDHEN and SYDVKM.

This chain connects TRBV6-1 to TRBJ1-4; 7 positions agree with TRBD1. This CDR3 is built from 14 residues. The trim removed 5 bases at V and 8 bases at J, leaving 8 bases unmatched. CDR1 MNHNS and CDR2 SASEGT come from the germline V gene. CDR3 sequence reads: CASSTGAVEEKLFF. For the CDR3, the DNA is TGTGCCAGCAGTACAGGGGCGGTTGAGGAAAAACTGTTTTTT.

CDR3 amino acids: CASSPGWDEQYF. CDR3 nucleotides: TGTGCCAGCAGTCCGGGTTGGGACGAGCAGTACTTC. The chain is built from TRBV6-1 and TRBJ2-7; D gene ambiguous. The CDR3 has 12 residues. Deletions cut 5 bases from V and 5 bases from J, with 10 bases between. CDR1 and CDR2 (germline): MNHNS, SASEGT.

There are a few counts of this clone. The chain joins TRBV7-8 to TRBJ2-7; D call uncertain. V shed 0 bases and J shed 0 bases, with 9 bases lying between them. CDR1 is SGHVS and CDR2 is FQNEAQ in the germline V gene. This CDR3 has 15 residues. The CDR3 nucleotides are TGTGCCAGCAGCTTAGCCCATACCGGCTCCTACGAGCAGTACTTC. The encoded protein is CASSLAHTGSYEQYF.

V usage is TRBV5-1 and J usage is TRBJ2-4; TRBD2 aligns across 13 bases. The V gene's germline CDR1 is SGHRS and CDR2 YFSETQ. Germline trimming cut 0 bases from V and 2 bases from J; bases unmatched to any gene: 5. The CDR3 covers 18 residues. The CDR3 region is CASSLGLAGGQSKNIQYF. The CDR3 DNA reads as TGCGCCAGCAGCTTGGGACTAGCGGGAGGCCAATCCAAAAACATTCAGTACTTC.

This clone was seen only a few times. This chain links TRBV19 with TRBJ2-5; 8 bases are a match to TRBD1. With V trimmed by 0 bases and J by 4 bases, 10 bases remained unmatched. CDR3 length equals 17 residues. The germline gives CDR1 LNHDA, CDR2 SQIVND (reference sequence). The CDR3 loop reads CASSIERGTGGLETQYF. CDR3 bases: TGTGCCAGTAGTATAGAACGAGGGACAGGAGGATTAGAGACCCAGTACTTC.

The rearrangement links TRBV5-1 to TRBJ1-1; D may be TRBD1 (5 bases). The CDR3 has 14 amino acids. Germline CDR1 SGHRS, CDR2 YFSETQ. Trimming took 6 bases from V and 1 from J, leaving 13 bases between them. The CDR3 coding sequence is TGCGCCAGCACCAGACAGCCACCGAACACTGAAGCTTTCTTT. Amino acids: CASTRQPPNTEAFF.

The rearrangement joins TRBV7-9 to TRBJ1-1; D is unclear. The V end was cut by 6 bases, the J end by 6 bases, with 17 bases between. The CDR3 has 14 amino acids. Germline assignment: CDR1 SEHNR and CDR2 FQNEAQ (reference sequence). Here the CDR3 reads CASRSDTGSAEAFF. CDR3 in DNA: TGTGCCAGCAGAAGTGACACGGGTTCGGCTGAAGCTTTCTTT.

The gene calls are TRBV28 and TRBJ1-2, with 8 bases that match TRBD1. The germline gives CDR1 MDHEN, CDR2 SYDVKM. CDR3 length equals 13 residues. The trim removed 7 bases at V and 6 bases at J, leaving 7 bases unmatched. CDR3 nucleotides: TGTGCCAGCACCCCGGACAGGGTAGATGGCTACACCTTC. Its translation is CASTPDRVDGYTF.

This clone was observed at least ten times. The chain links TRBV28 to TRBJ2-1, with D tentatively TRBD1 (6 bases). The CDR3 contains 15 residues. Germline CDR1 is MDHEN and CDR2 is SYDVKM. The V end lost 5 bases, the J end lost 4 bases, and 15 bases lay between the germline ends. CDR3 residues: CASSHTGKGYNEQFF. CDR3 bases: TGTGCCAGCAGTCATACAGGGAAGGGGTACAATGAGCAGTTCTTC.

The V gene is TRBV6-1, the J gene TRBJ2-1, with 8 bases that match TRBD1. Germline values: CDR1 MNHNS, CDR2 SASEGT. The CDR3 runs to 17 residues. V dropped 4 bases and J dropped 6; count of bases not matched to a gene: 14. The CDR3 sequence is CASSVSAGGAVGNEQFF. CDR3 sequence (DNA): TGTGCCAGCAGTGTCTCCGCAGGGGGCGCGGTAGGCAATGAGCAGTTCTTC.